The 28 T cell receptor beta chains given below trace back to one sample, sequenced in a study of blood T cell repertoires in COVID-19. Method: immunoSEQ multiplex PCR; TCRdb's copy keeps in-frame clones and lacks some. The table lists around 260,000 clones, roughly nine tenths of them singletons. The sample taken for sequencing was peripheral blood. These receptors were obtained from a man in his late teens or twenties with active or convalescent COVID-19.

V gene TRBV11-3 combines with J gene TRBJ2-7; D is possibly TRBD2 (5 bases). Trimming cost V 2 bases and J 5 bases, with 7 bases left between them. There are 12 residues in the CDR3. Germline CDR1 reads SGHNT; CDR2 reads YENEEA. The CDR3 here is CASSLPGDEQYF. Here the CDR3 DNA reads TGTGCCAGCAGCTTACCCGGGGACGAGCAGTACTTC. The complete variable domain, with remaining parts taken from reference TRBV11-3 and TRBJ2-7, reads EAGVVQSPRYKIIEKKQPVAFWCNPISGHNTLYWYLQNLGQGPELLIRYENEEAVDDSQLPKDRFSAERLKGVDSTLKIQPAELGDSAVYLCASSLPGDEQYFGPGTRLTVT.

This rearrangement joins TRBV27 to TRBJ2-3; 7 bases agree with TRBD2. Germline CDR1 and CDR2: MNHEY and SMNVEV (reference sequence). Trimming removed 3 bases from V and 0 bases from J; junction bases left unmatched: 6. This CDR3 is 16 amino acids long. Here the CDR3 reads CASSFVGGTSTDTQYF. The CDR3 coding sequence is TGTGCCAGCAGTTTCGTGGGGGGGACTAGCACAGATACGCAGTATTTT.

The sample holds many counts of this clone. This chain links TRBV5-6 with TRBJ1-5; D unclear. Germline V gene sequence: CDR1 SGHDT, CDR2 YYEEEE. Trimming pared 1 base from V and 2 bases from J, leaving 22 bases between. CDR3 size: 19 residues. The CDR3 sequence: CASSLTSGGDGWGNQPQHF. The CDR3 DNA sequence: TGTGCCAGCAGCTTGACCTCCGGAGGAGATGGCTGGGGCAATCAGCCCCAGCATTTT.

The chain combines TRBV6-5 with TRBJ2-2; the match to TRBD1 covers 10 bases. Per germline, CDR1 MNHEY and CDR2 SVGAGI. V was pared by 6 bases and J by 5 bases, with 3 bases of the junction left unmatched. This CDR3 region has 14 residues. This CDR3 reads CASRGQGRTGELFF. As DNA, the CDR3 is TGTGCCAGCAGGGGACAGGGGAGGACCGGGGAGCTGTTTTTT.

The genes are TRBV5-3 and TRBJ1-1, with TRBD1 as a possible D gene (5 bases). TRBV5-3 falls under the ORF class, with uncertain function. This CDR3 contains 15 residues. Trimming pared 4 bases from V and 3 bases from J, leaving 16 bases between. The DNA of the CDR3 is TGTGCCAGAAGCCCCACACAGGAGCTCCACACTGAAGCTTTCTTT. It codes for CARSPTQELHTEAFF.

The chain recombines TRBV11-2 with TRBJ1-5; D is unresolved. CDR3 length: 13 residues. V gave up 5 bases and J gave up 5 bases, with 10 bases separating them. CDR1 is SGHAT and CDR2 is FQNNGV in the germline V gene. The DNA for the CDR3 is TGTGCCAGCAGCCAGGCCAGCTATCAGCCCCAGCATTTT. It specifies CASSQASYQPQHF.

The V call is TRBV10-1, the J call TRBJ2-1; 7 nucleotides align to TRBD2. The CDR3 consists of 17 residues. V dropped 0 bases and J dropped 1; count of bases not matched to a gene: 6. The V gene's germline CDR1 is WNHNN and CDR2 SYGVQD (reference sequence). CDR3 nucleotide sequence: TGCGCCAGCAGTGAGTCGAATGGCGGGGGTTCCTACAATGAGCAGTTCTTC. It is translated as CASSESNGGGSYNEQFF.

J is TRBJ1-5 and V is TRBV2; the match to TRBD1 covers 12 bases. Trimming removed 6 bases from V and 7 bases from J; junction bases left unmatched: 1. The CDR3 has 13 amino acids. CDR1 is SNHLY and CDR2 is FYNNEI in the germline V gene. CDR3 bases: TGTGCCAGCAGCGGGACAGGGGGCCAGCCCCAGCATTTT. It translates to CASSGTGGQPQHF.

The V and J genes are TRBV6-5 and TRBJ1-4; 7 bases fit TRBD1. The CDR3 spans 15 residues. CDR1 is MNHEY, CDR2 SVGAGI, per germline. Trimming at V came to 4 bases and at J to 5 bases, leaving 7 bases not matched to a gene. DNA of the CDR3: TGTGCCAGCAGTTGGTTAGGGGGCGAAAATGAAAAACTGTTTTTT. Its protein is CASSWLGGENEKLFF.

The genes are TRBV7-9 and TRBJ1-1; 9 nucleotides match TRBD1. This CDR3 region has 15 residues. Per germline, CDR1 SEHNR and CDR2 FQNEAQ (reference sequence). The V gene end was trimmed by 1 base and the J gene end by 8 bases; junction bases not matched to a gene: 8. The CDR3 nucleotides read TGTGCCAGCAGCTTAGGGATTATGGGACAGGGCGAAGCTTTCTTT. It translates to CASSLGIMGQGEAFF. Complete variable domain (other parts from reference TRBV7-9 and TRBJ1-1): DTGVSQNPRHKITKRGQNVTFRCDPISEHNRLYWYRQTLGQGPEFLTYFQNEAQLEKSRLLSDRFSAERPKGSFSTLEIQRTEQGDSAMYLCASSLGIMGQGEAFFGQGTRLTVV.

The rearrangement links TRBV19 to TRBJ1-2, with D uncertain. V was cut by 5 bases and J by 3 bases, with 16 bases left in between. CDR1 LNHDA and CDR2 SQIVND come from the germline V gene (reference sequence). The CDR3 is 15 residues long. As DNA, the CDR3 is TGTGCCAGTAGTTCTCGGTCGCCCCCGGACTATGGCTACACCTTC. Translation: CASSSRSPPDYGYTF.

The chain is built from TRBV6-5 and TRBJ1-2; D is unclear. V lost 4 bases to trimming and J lost 4 bases, with 16 bases between them. Germline V lookup: CDR1 MNHEY, CDR2 SVGAGI. The CDR3 is 15 residues long. The CDR3 reads CASSSPFDIPYGYTF. The DNA for the CDR3 is TGTGCCAGCAGTTCCCCCTTCGACATTCCCTATGGCTACACCTTC.

The gene calls are TRBV4-3 and TRBJ1-4; TRBD1 agrees at 11 bases. The germline V gene has CDR1 LGHNA and CDR2 YSLEER. The CDR3 totals 16 residues. Trimming removed 3 bases from V and 7 bases from J; junction bases left unmatched: 7. The CDR3 region has the DNA TGCGCCAGCAGCCAGAATCTGGGACAGGGGGGTGAAAAACTGTTTTTT. Encoded protein: CASSQNLGQGGEKLFF.

V is TRBV10-3 and J is TRBJ2-3; possible D gene TRBD1, 6 bases. The germline gives CDR1 ENHRY, CDR2 SYGVKD. Trimming stripped 3 bases from V and 0 bases from J, with 13 bases between. The CDR3 extends over 16 amino acids. The CDR3 bases are TGTGCCATCAGTGAAGGAGCAGGGGTGAGCACAGATACGCAGTATTTT. It yields the protein CAISEGAGVSTDTQYF.

The V call is TRBV20-1, the J call TRBJ1-2, with no clear D. CDR3 length equals 11 residues. Germline-derived CDR1 and CDR2 are DFQATT and SNEGSKA (reference sequence). Trimming stripped 1 base from V and 3 bases from J, with 3 bases between. The CDR3 DNA reads as TGCAGTGCTAGAGCAGACTATGGCTACACCTTC. Translating it yields CSARADYGYTF.

V usage is TRBV30 and J usage is TRBJ1-2; TRBD1 matches at 8 bases. With 4 bases clipped from V and 3 bases from J, the junction kept 7 bases outside the gene matches. The CDR3 totals 14 residues. The germline V gene has CDR1 GTSNPN and CDR2 SVGIG (reference sequence). The chain's CDR3 is CAWNGRGQDYGYTF. The CDR3, as DNA: TGTGCCTGGAACGGCAGGGGACAGGACTATGGCTACACCTTC.

This clone was found many times. V and J are TRBV29-1 and TRBJ1-2, with D possibly being TRBD1 (5 bases). This CDR3 is built from 16 residues. Germline V gene sequence: CDR1 SQVTM, CDR2 ANQGSEA. The germline V and J ends were trimmed by 3 bases and 4 bases, with 21 bases remaining between them. DNA of the CDR3: TGCAGCGTTGACCCACCCGCGGCAGGGCCGTTCTATGGCTACACCTTC. Protein sequence: CSVDPPAAGPFYGYTF. The whole variable domain, remainder taken from reference TRBV29-1 and TRBJ1-2, is SAVISQKPSRDICQRGTSLTIQCQVDSQVTMMFWYRQQPGQSLTLIATANQGSEATYESGFVIDKFPISRPNLTFSTLTVSNMSPEDSSIYLCSVDPPAAGPFYGYTFGSGTRLTVV.

The chain carries TRBV28 and TRBJ1-4, with a weak D call TRBD1 (5 bases). The V and J ends lost 8 bases and 8 bases respectively, with 18 bases between them. Germline CDR1 is MDHEN and CDR2 is SYDVKM. CDR3 size: 14 residues. The CDR3: CASDTAQAGEKLFF. CDR3 sequence (DNA): TGTGCCAGCGATACGGCACAGGCCGGGGAAAAACTGTTTTTT.

The chain employs TRBV5-1 and TRBJ2-6; TRBD2 is a possible D gene (6 bases). This CDR3 contains 15 residues. Trimming removed 7 bases at V and 6 bases at J, with 17 bases between. Per germline, CDR1 SGHRS and CDR2 YFSETQ. In DNA form, the CDR3 reads TGCGCCAGCCCGGACCCGGCGGGGTCGGCCAACGTCCTGACTTTC. Protein product: CASPDPAGSANVLTF.

The chain links TRBV7-7 to TRBJ1-3; 10 nucleotides agree with TRBD1. V was clipped by 4 bases and J by 8 bases; unmatched bases: 2. This CDR3 has 13 amino acids. Germline CDR1 SSHAT, CDR2 FNYEAQ (reference sequence). The CDR3 loop reads CASSSDRGDTIYF. CDR3 DNA sequence: TGTGCCAGCAGCTCGGACAGGGGGGACACCATATATTTT.

This clone was seen once. This chain uses TRBV7-2 with TRBJ2-3; possible D gene TRBD2, 5 bases. The ends were cut back, 5 bases at V and 6 bases at J, with 21 bases in the middle. The CDR3 has 16 amino acids. The germline CDR1 and CDR2 sequences are SGHTA and FQGNSA. The CDR3 DNA sequence: TGTGCCAGCAGCCCAACTAGACTCCCGGAGGTCGATACGCAGTATTTT. Translation gives CASSPTRLPEVDTQYF.

The chain employs TRBV30 and TRBJ2-5, with D maybe TRBD1 (5 bases). The V gene's germline CDR1 is GTSNPN and CDR2 SVGIG (reference sequence). The V and J ends lost 1 base and 2 bases respectively, with 5 bases between them. The CDR3 extends over 12 amino acids. The chain's CDR3 is CAWSDRQETQYF. The CDR3 DNA is TGTGCCTGGAGTGACAGGCAAGAGACCCAGTACTTC.

V usage is TRBV5-6 and J usage is TRBJ1-2, with 7 bases that match TRBD1. This CDR3 is built from 14 residues. The germline gives CDR1 SGHDT, CDR2 YYEEEE. After removal of 5 bases from V and 4 bases from J, the junction contained 8 bases not matched to a gene. In DNA form, the CDR3 reads TGTGCCAGCAGGACAGGGATTCAGTTCTATGGCTACACCTTC. Its protein product is CASRTGIQFYGYTF.

The chain links TRBV2 to TRBJ2-1; 8 nucleotides agree with TRBD2. This CDR3 contains 13 residues. Unmatched junction bases numbered 4, after V lost 8 bases and J lost 4 bases. Germline CDR1 SNHLY, CDR2 FYNNEI. CDR3 protein: CASRQREYNEQFF. CDR3 nucleotide sequence: TGTGCCAGCCGGCAGCGGGAGTACAATGAGCAGTTCTTC.

For the CDR3, the DNA is TGTGCCAGCAGCATGAGCGGGGGGGCTAATGAAAAACTGTTTTTT. Amino acids: CASSMSGGANEKLFF. The rearrangement links TRBV9 to TRBJ1-4, with D possibly matching TRBD1 (5 bases). CDR3 size: 15 residues. V lost 4 bases to trimming and J lost 3 bases, with 13 bases between them. CDR1 is SGDLS, CDR2 YYNGEE, per germline.

The chain uses TRBV12-5 and TRBJ1-5, with 7 bases that match TRBD1. The length of the CDR3 is 17 residues. CDR1 is LGHNT, CDR2 FRNRAP, per germline. The junction had 9 bases not matched to a gene; V was cut back by 4 bases and J by 0 bases. CDR3 sequence: CASGYGTVSASNQPQHF. As DNA, the CDR3 is TGTGCTAGTGGTTACGGGACAGTGTCGGCTAGCAATCAGCCCCAGCATTTT. Filled out from reference TRBV12-5 and TRBJ1-5, the complete variable domain reads DARVTQTPRHKVTEMGQEVTMRCQPILGHNTVFWYRQTMMQGLELLAYFRNRAPLDDSGMPKDRFSAEMPDATLATLKIQPSEPRDSAVYFCASGYGTVSASNQPQHFGDGTRLSIL.

This clone has only a few counts. The rearrangement links TRBV7-8 to TRBJ2-1; weak D call: TRBD1 (5 bases). CDR1 is SGHVS and CDR2 is FQNEAQ in the germline V gene. V lost 2 bases and J lost 9, with 20 bases in between. This CDR3 has 16 amino acids. The CDR3 is CASSLYRAAGRIEQFF. The CDR3 nucleotides are TGTGCCAGCAGCTTATATCGGGCGGCAGGGCGTATTGAGCAGTTCTTC. The full variable domain, completed using reference TRBV7-8 and TRBJ2-1, is GAGVSQSPRYKVAKRGQDVALRCDPISGHVSLFWYQQALGQGPEFLTYFQNEAQLDKSGLPSDRFFAERPEGSVSTLKIQRTQQEDSAVYLCASSLYRAAGRIEQFFGPGTRLTVL.

The J gene is TRBJ1-2, the V gene TRBV28; D uncertain. Germline V gene lookup returns CDR1 MDHEN and CDR2 SYDVKM. The CDR3 length is 14 residues. The V end was cut by 5 bases, the J end by 0 bases, with 10 bases between. CDR3 sequence reads: CASSLLPANYGYTF. The CDR3 DNA reads as TGTGCCAGCAGTCTTTTGCCAGCTAACTATGGCTACACCTTC.